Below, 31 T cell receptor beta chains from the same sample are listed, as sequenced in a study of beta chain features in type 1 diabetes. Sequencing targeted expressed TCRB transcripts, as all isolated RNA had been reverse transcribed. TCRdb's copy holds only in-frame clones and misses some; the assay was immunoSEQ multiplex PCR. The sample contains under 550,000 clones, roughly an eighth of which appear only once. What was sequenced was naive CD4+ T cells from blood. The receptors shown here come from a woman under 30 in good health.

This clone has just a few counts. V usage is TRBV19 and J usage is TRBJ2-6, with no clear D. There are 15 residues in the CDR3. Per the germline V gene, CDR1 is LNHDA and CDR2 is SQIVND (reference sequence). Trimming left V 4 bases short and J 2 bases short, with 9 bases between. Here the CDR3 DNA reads TGTGCCAGTAGTAGACCAGGAGCTGGGGCCAACGTCCTGACTTTC. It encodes CASSRPGAGANVLTF.

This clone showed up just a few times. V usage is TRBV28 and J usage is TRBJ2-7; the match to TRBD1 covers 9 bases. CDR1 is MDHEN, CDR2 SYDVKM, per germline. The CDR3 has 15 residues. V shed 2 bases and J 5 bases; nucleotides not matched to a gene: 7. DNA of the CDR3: TGTGCCAGCAGTTTACCGGGACAGGGAAAGGACGAGCAGTACGTC. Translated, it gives CASSLPGQGKDEQYV.

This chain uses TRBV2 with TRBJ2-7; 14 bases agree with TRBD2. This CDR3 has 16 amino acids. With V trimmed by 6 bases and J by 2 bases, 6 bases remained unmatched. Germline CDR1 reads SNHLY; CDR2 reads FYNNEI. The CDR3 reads CASRRGLAGAAYEQYF. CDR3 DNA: TGTGCCAGCAGGCGGGGACTAGCGGGAGCTGCCTACGAGCAGTACTTC.

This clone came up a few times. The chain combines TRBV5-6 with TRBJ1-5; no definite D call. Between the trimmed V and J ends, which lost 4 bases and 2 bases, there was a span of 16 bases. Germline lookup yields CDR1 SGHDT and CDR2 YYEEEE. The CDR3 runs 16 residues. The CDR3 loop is CASSPGGVGGNQPQHF. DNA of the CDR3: TGTGCCAGCAGCCCAGGTGGGGTAGGAGGCAATCAGCCCCAGCATTTT.

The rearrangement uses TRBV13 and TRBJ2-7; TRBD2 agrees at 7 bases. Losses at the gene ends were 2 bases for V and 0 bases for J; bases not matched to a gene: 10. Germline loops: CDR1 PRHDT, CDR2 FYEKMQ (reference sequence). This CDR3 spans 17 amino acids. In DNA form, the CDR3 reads TGTGCCAGCAGCTTAATTGTCGGGGAGGGGAGCTCCTACGAGCAGTACTTC. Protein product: CASSLIVGEGSSYEQYF. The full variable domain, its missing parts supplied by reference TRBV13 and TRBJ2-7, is AAGVIQSPRHLIKEKRETATLKCYPIPRHDTVYWYQQGPGQDPQFLISFYEKMQSDKGSIPDRFSAQQFSDYHSELNMSSLELGDSALYFCASSLIVGEGSSYEQYFGPGTRLTVT.

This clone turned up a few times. CDR3: CASSPYPSSYNEQFF. CDR3 in DNA: TGTGCCAGCAGCCCTTACCCCAGCTCCTACAATGAGCAGTTCTTC. The chain is built from TRBV9 and TRBJ2-1; D remains unclear. Trimming removed 4 bases from V and 0 bases from J, with 11 bases in between. Germline V gene data show CDR1 as SGDLS and CDR2 as YYNGEE. The CDR3 has 15 amino acids.

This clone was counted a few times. CDR3 nucleotides: TGTGCCAGCAGCCGACGCCGGGGGGACGATGAGCAGTTCTTC. It is translated as CASSRRRGDDEQFF. V is TRBV9 and J is TRBJ2-1, with 7 positions matching TRBD2. The CDR3 consists of 14 residues. With V trimmed by 4 bases and J by 8 bases, 9 bases remained unmatched. CDR1 is SGDLS, CDR2 YYNGEE, per germline. Full variable domain (rest looked up from reference TRBV9 and TRBJ2-1): DSGVTQTPKHLITATGQRVTLRCSPRSGDLSVYWYQQSLDQGLQFLIQYYNGEERAKGNILERFSAQQFPDLHSELNLSSLELGDSALYFCASSRRRGDDEQFFGPGTRLTVL.

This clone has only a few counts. The CDR3 DNA reads TGTGCCAGCAGGTGGGGGGAAAAACTGTTTTTT. This codes for CASRWGEKLFF. This chain links TRBV28 with TRBJ1-4; D is perhaps TRBD1 (5 bases). Looked up from germline, CDR1 is MDHEN and CDR2 is SYDVKM. CDR3 length: 11 amino acids. With 6 bases removed from V and 8 bases from J, the gap between germline ends came to 7 bases.

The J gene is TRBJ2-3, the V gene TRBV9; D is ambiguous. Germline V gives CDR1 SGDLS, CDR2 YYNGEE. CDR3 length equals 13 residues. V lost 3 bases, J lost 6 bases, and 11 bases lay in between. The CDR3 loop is CASSASTQDTQYF. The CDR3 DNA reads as TGTGCCAGCAGCGCCTCCACACAGGATACGCAGTATTTT.

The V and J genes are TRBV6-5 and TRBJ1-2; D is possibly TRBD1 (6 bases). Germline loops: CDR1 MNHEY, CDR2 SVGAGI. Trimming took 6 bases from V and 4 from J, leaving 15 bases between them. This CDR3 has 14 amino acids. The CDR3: CASSLGQMGYGYTF. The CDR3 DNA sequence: TGTGCCAGCAGCCTAGGACAGATGGGCTATGGCTACACCTTC.

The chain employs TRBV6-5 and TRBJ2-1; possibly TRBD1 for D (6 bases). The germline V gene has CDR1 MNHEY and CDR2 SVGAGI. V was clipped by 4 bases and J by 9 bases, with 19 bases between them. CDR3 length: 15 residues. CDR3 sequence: CASSSWSIGDTEQFF. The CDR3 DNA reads TGTGCCAGCAGTTCCTGGTCCATAGGGGACACTGAGCAGTTCTTC.

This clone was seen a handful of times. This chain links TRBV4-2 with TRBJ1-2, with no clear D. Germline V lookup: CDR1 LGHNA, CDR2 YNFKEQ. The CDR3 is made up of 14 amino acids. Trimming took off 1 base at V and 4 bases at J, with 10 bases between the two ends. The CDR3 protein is CASSQVVGSYGYTF. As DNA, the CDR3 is TGTGCCAGCAGCCAAGTTGTCGGATCCTATGGCTACACCTTC.

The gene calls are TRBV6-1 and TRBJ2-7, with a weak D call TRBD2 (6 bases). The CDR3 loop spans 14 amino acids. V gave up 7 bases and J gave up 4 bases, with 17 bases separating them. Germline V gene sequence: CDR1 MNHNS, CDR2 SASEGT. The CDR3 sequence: CASIVSGKYYEQYF. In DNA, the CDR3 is TGTGCCAGCATCGTTAGCGGCAAATATTACGAGCAGTACTTC.

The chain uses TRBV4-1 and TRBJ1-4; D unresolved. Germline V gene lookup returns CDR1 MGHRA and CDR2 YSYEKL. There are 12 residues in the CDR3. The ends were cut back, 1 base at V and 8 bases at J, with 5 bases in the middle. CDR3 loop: CASSQAGEKLFF. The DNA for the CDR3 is TGCGCCAGCAGCCAAGCTGGGGAAAAACTGTTTTTT.

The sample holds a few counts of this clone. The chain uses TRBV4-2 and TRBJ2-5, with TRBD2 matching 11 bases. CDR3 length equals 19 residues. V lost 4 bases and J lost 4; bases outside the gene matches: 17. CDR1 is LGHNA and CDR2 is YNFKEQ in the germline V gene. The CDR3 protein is CASSPGSGTSGSGGETQYF. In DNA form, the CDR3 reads TGTGCCAGCAGCCCTGGCTCCGGGACTAGCGGCTCAGGAGGAGAGACCCAGTACTTC.

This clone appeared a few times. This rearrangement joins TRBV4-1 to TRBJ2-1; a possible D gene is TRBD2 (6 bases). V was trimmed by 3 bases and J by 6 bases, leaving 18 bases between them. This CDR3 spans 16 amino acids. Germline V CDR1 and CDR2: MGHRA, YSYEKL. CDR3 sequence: CASSHGLTRPSNEQFF. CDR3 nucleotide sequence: TGCGCCAGCAGCCACGGATTGACTAGACCGTCCAATGAGCAGTTCTTC.

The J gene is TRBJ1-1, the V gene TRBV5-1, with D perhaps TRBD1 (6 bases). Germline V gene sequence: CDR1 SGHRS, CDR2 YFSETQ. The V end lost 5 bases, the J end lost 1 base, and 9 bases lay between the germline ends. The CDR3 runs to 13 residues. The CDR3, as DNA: TGCGCCAGCAGTGCGGACAGGAACACTGAAGCTTTCTTT. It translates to CASSADRNTEAFF.

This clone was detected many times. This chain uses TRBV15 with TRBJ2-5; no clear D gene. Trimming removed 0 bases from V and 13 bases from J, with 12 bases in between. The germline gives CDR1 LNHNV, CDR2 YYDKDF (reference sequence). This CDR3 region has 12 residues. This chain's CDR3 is CATSRDRFEPYF. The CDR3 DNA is TGTGCCACCAGCAGAGATCGGTTCGAACCGTACTTC.

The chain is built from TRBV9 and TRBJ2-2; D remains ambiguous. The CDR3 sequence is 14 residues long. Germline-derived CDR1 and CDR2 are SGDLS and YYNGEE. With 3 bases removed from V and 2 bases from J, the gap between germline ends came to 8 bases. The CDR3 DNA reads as TGTGCCAGCAGCGCTAACACCAACACCGGGGAGCTGTTTTTT. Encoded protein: CASSANTNTGELFF. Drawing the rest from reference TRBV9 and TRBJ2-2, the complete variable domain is DSGVTQTPKHLITATGQRVTLRCSPRSGDLSVYWYQQSLDQGLQFLIQYYNGEERAKGNILERFSAQQFPDLHSELNLSSLELGDSALYFCASSANTNTGELFFGEGSRLTVL.

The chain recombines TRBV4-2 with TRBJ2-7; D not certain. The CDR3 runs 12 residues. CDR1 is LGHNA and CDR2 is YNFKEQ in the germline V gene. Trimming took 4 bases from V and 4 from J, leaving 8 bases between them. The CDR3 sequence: CASSPLGYEQYF. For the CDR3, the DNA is TGTGCCAGCAGCCCCCTTGGTTACGAGCAGTACTTC.

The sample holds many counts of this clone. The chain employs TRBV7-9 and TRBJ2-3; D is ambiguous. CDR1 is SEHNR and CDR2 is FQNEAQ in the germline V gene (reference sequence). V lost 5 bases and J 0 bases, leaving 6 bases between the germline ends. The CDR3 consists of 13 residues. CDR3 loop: CASSKDSTDTQYF. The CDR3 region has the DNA TGTGCCAGCAGCAAAGATAGCACAGATACGCAGTATTTT.

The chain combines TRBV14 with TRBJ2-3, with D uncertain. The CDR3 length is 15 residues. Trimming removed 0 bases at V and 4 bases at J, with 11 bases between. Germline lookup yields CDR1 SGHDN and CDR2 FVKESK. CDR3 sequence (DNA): TGTGCCAGCAGCCAAGAAGCAGTAAACGCAGATACGCAGTATTTT. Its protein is CASSQEAVNADTQYF.

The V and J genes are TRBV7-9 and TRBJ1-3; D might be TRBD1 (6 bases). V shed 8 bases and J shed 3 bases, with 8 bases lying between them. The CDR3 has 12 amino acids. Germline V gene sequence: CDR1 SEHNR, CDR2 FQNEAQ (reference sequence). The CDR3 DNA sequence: TGTGCCAGCGTACAGGGTGGAAACACCATATATTTT. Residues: CASVQGGNTIYF.

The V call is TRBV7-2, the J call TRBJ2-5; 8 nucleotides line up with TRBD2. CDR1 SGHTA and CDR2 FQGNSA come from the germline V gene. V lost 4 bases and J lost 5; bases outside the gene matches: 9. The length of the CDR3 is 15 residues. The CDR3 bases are TGTGCCAGCAGCTCCGACGGGGGGGCTTGGGAGACCCAGTACTTC. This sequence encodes CASSSDGGAWETQYF.

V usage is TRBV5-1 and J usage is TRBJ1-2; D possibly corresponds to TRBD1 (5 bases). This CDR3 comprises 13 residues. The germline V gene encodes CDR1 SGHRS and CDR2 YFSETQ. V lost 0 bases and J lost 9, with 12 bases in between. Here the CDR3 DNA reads TGCGCCAGCAGCTTGGGGCAGGGCAAACGCTACACCTTC. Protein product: CASSLGQGKRYTF.

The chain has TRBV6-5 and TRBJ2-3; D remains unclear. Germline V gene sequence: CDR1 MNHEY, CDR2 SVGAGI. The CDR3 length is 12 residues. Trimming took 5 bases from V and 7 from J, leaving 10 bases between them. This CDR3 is CASSHKRNTQYF. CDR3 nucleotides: TGTGCCAGCAGTCACAAGCGAAATACGCAGTATTTT.

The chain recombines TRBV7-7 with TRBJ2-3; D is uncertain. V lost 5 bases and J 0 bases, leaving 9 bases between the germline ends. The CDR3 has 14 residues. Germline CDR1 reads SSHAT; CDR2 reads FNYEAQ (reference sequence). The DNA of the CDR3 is TGTGCCAGCAGCCCCCAGTTAAGCACAGATACGCAGTATTTT. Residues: CASSPQLSTDTQYF.

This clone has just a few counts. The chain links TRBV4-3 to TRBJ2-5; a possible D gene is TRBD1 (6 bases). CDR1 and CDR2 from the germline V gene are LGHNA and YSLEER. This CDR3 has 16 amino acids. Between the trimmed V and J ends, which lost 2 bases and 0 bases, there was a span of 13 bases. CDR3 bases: TGCGCCAGCAGCCAACATGGACAGACATACCAAGAGACCCAGTACTTC. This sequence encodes CASSQHGQTYQETQYF.

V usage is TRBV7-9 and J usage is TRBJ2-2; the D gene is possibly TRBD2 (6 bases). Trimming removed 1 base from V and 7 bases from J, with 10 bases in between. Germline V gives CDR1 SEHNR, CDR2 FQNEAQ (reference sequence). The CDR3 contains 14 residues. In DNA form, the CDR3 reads TGTGCCAGCAGCTTAGTACCGGGAGACGGGGAGCTGTTTTTT. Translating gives CASSLVPGDGELFF.

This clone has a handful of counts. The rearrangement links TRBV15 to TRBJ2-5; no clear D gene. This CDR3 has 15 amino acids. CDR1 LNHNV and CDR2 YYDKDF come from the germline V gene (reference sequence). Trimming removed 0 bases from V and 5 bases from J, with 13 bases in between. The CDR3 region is CATSRELGSTETQYF. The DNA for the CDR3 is TGTGCCACCAGCAGAGAATTGGGGTCAACTGAGACCCAGTACTTC.

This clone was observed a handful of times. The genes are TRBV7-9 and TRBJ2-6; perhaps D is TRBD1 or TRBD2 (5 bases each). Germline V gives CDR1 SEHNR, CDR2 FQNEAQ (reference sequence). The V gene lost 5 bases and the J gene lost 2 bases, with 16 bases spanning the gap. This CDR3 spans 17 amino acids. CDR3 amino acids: CASSPGHEGPGANVLTF. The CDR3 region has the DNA TGTGCCAGCAGCCCGGGCCATGAGGGGCCTGGGGCCAACGTCCTGACTTTC.